The 4 T cell receptor beta chains listed next were all sequenced from one sample in a study of prognosis after radiotherapy for stage I lung cancer. The authors amplified TCR beta CDR3 from genomic DNA using two-round multiplex PCR. Amplification during the initial PCR round employed primers specific to each TRBV and TRBJ gene. TCRdb itself ran the multiplex PCR reads through MiXCR, one entry per CDR3 protein. The data show about 14,000 distinct CDR3 sequences, around half seen once. The specimen comprised PBMCs, sampled before or after stereotactic body radiation therapy (not recorded which). The receptor source for this set is a donor at least 50 years old with non-small cell lung cancer.

Judged by abundance, this clonotype is medium-sized. This chain uses TRBV2 with TRBJ1-2; possible D gene TRBD1, 5 bases. The V gene's germline CDR1 is SNHLY and CDR2 FYNNEI. The CDR3 loop spans 14 amino acids. V gave up 3 bases and J gave up 2 bases, with 10 bases separating them. The CDR3 nucleotides are TGTGCCAGCAGTGATTGGCAGGGCAACTATGGCTACACCTTC. The encoded protein is CASSDWQGNYGYTF.

In this sample, this clonotype is medium-sized. This chain joins TRBV20-1 and TRBJ1-5, with a tentative D call TRBD1 (5 bases). The CDR3 runs to 12 residues. The germline gives CDR1 DFQATT, CDR2 SNEGSKA (reference sequence). V gave up 6 bases and J gave up 10 bases, with 16 bases separating them. The CDR3 DNA reads TGCAGTGCCGTCCAGGGCCGGGGACCCCAGCATTTT. It translates to CSAVQGRGPQHF.

By its share, this clonotype is medium-sized. The chain carries TRBV2 and TRBJ2-7, with TRBD1 identical over 8 bases. Trimming removed 6 bases from V and 5 bases from J; junction bases left unmatched: 12. The germline gives CDR1 SNHLY, CDR2 FYNNEI. The CDR3 loop spans 15 amino acids. CDR3: CASRGVGQGADEQYF. As DNA, the CDR3 is TGTGCCAGCAGAGGAGTAGGGCAGGGGGCGGACGAGCAGTACTTC.

Turning to this clonotype: A junction boundary mismatches the germline segment, possibly from a read error. The CDR3 nucleotides are TGTGTCAGCAGTTACCTACTCTACAGGGACGATGGCTACACCTTC. Its translation is CVSSYLLYRDDGYTF. This sequence joins TRBV6-2 or TRBV6-3 and TRBJ1-2, with D possibly TRBD1 on 6 matching bases. This CDR3 is built from 15 residues. The germline V gene has CDR1 MNHEY and CDR2 SVGEGT.